Following are 11 T cell receptor beta chains from one sample sequenced in a study of T cells in Graves' hyperthyroidism and ophthalmopathy. TCR beta CDR3 region amplification was performed from RNA transcripts. The primer set for the first-round RT-PCR of the TCR CDR3 was HTBI. TCRdb re-derived calls from the multiplex PCR reads in MiXCR, one entry per CDR3 protein. Here the sample spans around 480,000 distinct CDR3 sequences, 13% to 15% being singletons. The sequencing sample was made of blood. The receptor set was obtained from a woman aged 18-29 years with Graves' hyperthyroidism.

V and J are TRBV30 and TRBJ2-2, with D possibly matching TRBD2 (5 bases). V gave up 2 bases and J gave up 4 bases, with 8 bases separating them. This CDR3 is built from 13 residues. Germline assignment: CDR1 GTSNPN and CDR2 SVGIG (reference sequence). The CDR3 bases are TGTGCCTGGAGTCGAGGGTTCACCGGGGAGCTGTTTTTT. It codes for CAWSRGFTGELFF.

The sample holds one count of this clonotype. The rearrangement links TRBV6-5 to TRBJ2-2; D unresolved. The length of the CDR3 is 13 residues. The V end lost 0 bases, the J end lost 7 bases, and 6 bases lay between the germline ends. The germline CDR1 and CDR2 sequences are MNHEY and SVGAGI. The CDR3 reads CASSYSTGGELFF. The CDR3 coding sequence is TGTGCCAGCAGTTACTCGACCGGCGGGGAGCTGTTTTTT.

This clonotype was recorded many times. The chain links TRBV6-1 to TRBJ1-1, with a weak D call TRBD1 (5 bases). CDR1 and CDR2 from the germline V gene are MNHNS and SASEGT. Trimming took 7 bases from V and 1 from J, leaving 7 bases between them. The CDR3 is 12 amino acids. Written as DNA, the CDR3 is TGTGCCAGCAACAGGCCGAACACTGAAGCTTTCTTT. This translates into CASNRPNTEAFF.

This clonotype has ten or more counts. V and J are TRBV12-3 or TRBV12-4 and TRBJ2-2, with D perhaps TRBD1 (6 bases). This CDR3 has 15 amino acids. V lost 7 bases and J 9 bases, leaving 21 bases between the germline ends. DNA for the CDR3: TGTGCCAGCACACGACAGGTTTTGCAAGTGAGGGAGCTGTTTTTT. Residues: CASTRQVLQVRELFF.

This clonotype showed up many times. The V and J genes are TRBV20-1 and TRBJ1-5; D is unresolved. The CDR3 is made up of 14 amino acids. The V end was cut by 2 bases, the J end by 0 bases, with 8 bases between. In germline, CDR1 is DFQATT, CDR2 SNEGSKA (reference sequence). The CDR3 is CSARNPISNQPQHF. The DNA for the CDR3 is TGCAGTGCTAGAAACCCGATTAGCAATCAGCCCCAGCATTTT.

Comment on this clonotype: This CDR3 is missing its conserved last phenylalanine or tryptophan, likely due to a read error. This chain joins TRBV7-8 and TRBJ1-2; tentative D call: TRBD1 (6 bases). From germline, CDR1 is SGHVS and CDR2 FQNEAQ. There are 13 residues in the CDR3. Trimming took 5 bases from V and 2 from J, leaving 9 bases between them. Written as DNA, the CDR3 is TGTGCCAGCAGCCGAGGGGGGAACTATGGCTACACCTCC. It specifies CASSRGGNYGYTS.

The chain has TRBV9 and TRBJ1-5, with D uncertain. The germline V gene encodes CDR1 SGDLS and CDR2 YYNGEE. V was clipped by 4 bases and J by 2 bases, with 16 bases between them. The CDR3 has 16 amino acids. The DNA for the CDR3 is TGTGCCAGCAGCTTAGCCCCCCTGCTTGGCAATCAGCCCCAGCATTTT. Residues: CASSLAPLLGNQPQHF.

The table lists this clonotype with many counts. The chain employs TRBV5-4 and TRBJ2-7; 16 bases align to TRBD2. V dropped 4 bases and J dropped 1; count of bases not matched to a gene: 5. Germline CDR1 and CDR2: SGHNT and YYREEE (reference sequence). There are 17 residues in the CDR3. This CDR3 is CASSGGLAGGGSYEQYF. DNA of the CDR3: TGTGCCAGCAGCGGGGGACTAGCGGGAGGGGGATCCTACGAGCAGTACTTC.

The rearrangement joins TRBV7-9 to TRBJ1-1, with D tentatively TRBD1 (5 bases). Germline V CDR1 and CDR2: SEHNR, FQNEAQ (reference sequence). The V gene lost 5 bases and the J gene lost 6 bases, with 13 bases spanning the gap. The CDR3 has 13 residues. Here the CDR3 reads CASSAPGGSEAFF. For the CDR3, the DNA is TGTGCCAGCAGCGCCCCCGGGGGATCTGAAGCTTTCTTT.

V gene TRBV11-2 combines with J gene TRBJ1-2; D uncertain. The CDR3 sequence is 13 residues long. Trimming removed 5 bases from V and 4 bases from J, with 11 bases in between. Germline lookup yields CDR1 SGHAT and CDR2 FQNNGV. CDR3 amino acids: CASSPARVYGYTF. Here the CDR3 DNA reads TGTGCCAGCAGCCCTGCTAGGGTCTATGGCTACACCTTC.

This clonotype was counted at least ten times. The CDR3 DNA reads TGTGCCACCAGTGATCGACAGGTTCCAGATACGCAGTATTTT. Encoded protein: CATSDRQVPDTQYF. The V call is TRBV24-1, the J call TRBJ2-3, with D possibly matching TRBD1 (6 bases). Trimming removed 3 bases at V and 4 bases at J, with 10 bases between. Germline CDR1 KGHDR, CDR2 SFDVKD. The CDR3 is 14 residues long.